This section outlines one T cell receptor beta chain sequence together with its context. Its antigen target is currently unknown. No qualities accompany the bases; no much larger clone lies one base away. The library was obtained by the immunoSEQ multiplex PCR assay. The multiplex PCR relied on a mix of 60 forward primers for TCR Vbeta segments and 13 reverse primers for TCR Jbeta segments. The CDR3 region of rearranged TCR beta genes was amplified from genomic DNA by a multiplex PCR assay. The amplified TCR beta libraries were sequenced on the Illumina HiSeq System as 87-base-pair reads. As for how the authors treated the data: Across the 670 or so repertoires, a later analysis counted some 81 million unique TCR beta chains, some 11 million of which were shared by at least two donors. To remove PCR and sequencing errors, raw reads were error-corrected and collapsed into unique sequences using a nearest-neighbor algorithm that merged closely related sequences. V, D and J gene segments were assigned by aligning CDR3 sequences to IMGT reference sequences. For a sequence to be retained, at least a six-nucleotide match to both a V gene segment and a J gene segment was required. Rearrangements were called productive when the CDR3 lacked stop codons and stayed in frame with V and J; all others were non-productive. Following IMGT convention, CDR3 was defined as the stretch from the second conserved V-encoded cysteine to the conserved J-encoded phenylalanine. The earlier analysis of about 570 of the donors excluded any sequence lacking an unambiguous match to a single V gene segment. An earlier analysis of around 600 of the donors classified V segments as functional when productive rearrangements were above 56.7% and as segregating when the standard deviation between donors was above 5%. A statistical classification framework was developed to diagnose cytomegalovirus status using the catalog of TCR beta chain sequences. V and J gene assignment, in a later analysis, came from comparing TCR nucleotide sequences with IMGT/GENE-DB human TR gene sequences. A later analysis assigned CDR3 sequences and most-parsimonious VDJ recombination scenarios with the TCRdist pipeline. In a later analysis, each TCR beta chain was defined by its CDR3 amino acid sequence together with its V-gene family, and reads lacking a unique V-gene family were excluded. A later analysis removed several hundred highly shared, low-generation-probability nucleotide sequences to deal with suspected cross-contamination and a sequencing artifact. A later analysis calculated a clonal expansion index for each public chain from normalized within-repertoire ranks of inferred template counts. In a later analysis, generation probabilities were computed using a VDJ recombination model fitted to out-of-frame rearrangements, and the results were checked against IGoR. In a later analysis, TCR-TCR, TCR-HLA and TCR-CMV co-occurrence was scored with hypergeometric tests, and a repertoire-size bias correction was applied to TCR pairs. False discovery rates were estimated in a later analysis by permuting HLA or CMV assignments 20 times. In a later analysis, co-occurring TCRs were grouped using DBSCAN, and TCRdist sequence similarity was added for clustering within HLA-allele-positive subsets. For co-occurrence clustering, repertoires with fewer than 30,000 or more than 120,000 public chains were excluded, along with several repertoires with anomalous nucleotide sharing. The table was pulled from immuneACCESS by TCRdb, which kept in-frame rearrangements only. Such tables lose some clones; where checked, under half of the loss comes from unresolved V genes, and the rest has no known cause. V, J and clone size derive from that table, while D and trimming were established from the DNA sequence. The sample table holds around 180,000 clones, of which around 80% were seen once. The ten top clones hold 2.4% of the sample.

Based on the germline V gene (reference sequence), the CDR1 and CDR2 sequences are PRHDT and FYEKMQ. From the cysteine through the phenylalanine, the CDR3 covers 15 amino acids. The only DNA kept is the CDR3, 45 bases in frame from the first base. Between the V and J ends, shortened by 0 bases and 0 bases respectively, the junction contains 9 bases. The cohort comprised some 730 healthy bone marrow donors. At the time of sampling, all cohort members were nominally healthy, though unrecorded immune exposures were likely present. The donor tested CMV seronegative, placing the donor among the 350 or so seronegative members of the cohort. A peripheral blood sample was collected from each donor, and TCR beta sequencing was performed on peripheral blood mononuclear cells. The Qiagen DNeasy Blood Extraction Kit was used to extract genomic DNA from the blood cell samples. The data derive from a study of cytomegalovirus exposure and HLA in healthy donors (dated 2017 in TCRdb). Describing the broader study: In an earlier analysis of around 540 of the donors, approximately 260 Gb of sequence data and 117 million unique TCR beta sequences from 180 million or so T cells were reported. On average, approximately 250,000 unique TCR beta nucleotide sequences were sequenced per donor among a few hundred genotyped donors of the cohort, with 15% to 20% of those sequences being non-productive. Class I and class II HLA loci were covered by the typing at four-digit resolution. To predict cytomegalovirus infection status, the study combined high-throughput TCR immunosequencing, statistical association of individual TCRs with disease status, and machine learning. In addition to the first cohort of 650 to 750 subjects, a separate validation cohort of 100 to 150 different subjects was used. Because of strong linkage in the cohort, 4 to 6 DR-DQ haplotypes were treated as single units for association and clustering. Every repertoire in the discovery cohort had been generated on one and the same sequencing platform. The genetic ancestry cluster associated with self-reported Caucasian donors included about four fifths of the roughly 400 genotyped donors. A later analysis re-analyzed previously published TCR beta repertoires from about 600 donors and added high-resolution HLA genotyping to study TCR occurrence patterns. An early release that covered roughly 600 HLA-typed donors contained around 300 gigabases of sequencing data and tens of millions of unique TCR sequences. An earlier analysis of some 500 of the donors used high-throughput TCR beta sequencing to judge whether each TCR beta V gene segment behaved as functional or pseudogenic. The T cell repertoires of several hundred subjects were profiled by immunosequencing and related to cytomegalovirus serostatus. In a later genetic analysis, genome-wide SNP genotypes for about three fifths of the roughly 670 donors were used, and that subset was treated as a discovery cohort. The number of donors typed differed by locus, with roughly 629-640 for A, B, C, DRB1 and DQB1, around 500 for DQA1, 600 to 610 for DPA1, and 400 to 490 for DPB1. The study aimed to test whether cataloging public T cell receptors could reveal signatures of past pathogen exposure. Donor age, sex, ethnicity and CMV serostatus were collected together with the repertoire data. Rather than drawing on any new phenotypic data, the later analysis identified candidate immune exposures from TCR beta sequences and the way those sequences occurred across donors.

General conclusions and limits of the study: When HLA alleles, especially DR and DQ, strongly co-occurred, attributing TCR associations to individual alleles was difficult. A later analysis reported that several top co-occurrence clusters appeared linked to parvovirus B19, influenza, CMV and Epstein-Barr virus. Roughly uniform sequencing depth across donors was assumed in presence/absence analyses, although this assumption may not hold. In a later genetic analysis, fewer N-insertions in productive TCRs were reported among donors in an Asian-associated ancestry cluster than the 666-donor mean. The sequencing pipeline was judged likely to have produced a cluster of highly shared sequence variants as a technical artifact. A further reported finding was that TCR beta sequences accurately predicted the HLA-A and HLA-B alleles for most subjects in the first cohort. A later analysis found that most CMV-associated TCR beta chains appeared HLA-restricted, with HLA associations seemingly driven largely by CMV exposure. A later analysis found that HLA-associated TCR beta chains were more clonally expanded and had lower generation probabilities than equally common non-associated chains. While some public TCRs were present in many individuals, most TCR sequences turned up only very rarely across donors. The authors suggested that the approach could potentially be extended to other disease states and immunological phenotypes. An association between a missense DCLRE1C variant and V-gene and J-gene trimming of TCR beta chains was found in a later genetic analysis and replicated in an independent cohort. The classifier was reported to diagnose cytomegalovirus status with high specificity and sensitivity in both the original and validation cohorts. Correlated functional status among segregating V segments might reflect linkage disequilibrium, but an unknown experimental factor could not be ruled out. A later analysis found that TCR association rates varied across HLA loci, with DRB1 alleles showing the most associated TCRs and HLA-C alleles the fewest. The study gave a list of about 150 TCR beta chains associated with cytomegalovirus. This cohort had only TCR beta chains sequenced, and the lack of alpha or paired-chain data limited which features could be detected. In a later analysis, 16,951 TCR beta sequences were associated with specific HLA alleles at a false discovery rate of 0.05. HLA typing was unavailable for some donors at each locus, so association tests used only the typed subset. In vitro tests confirmed that a few of the cytomegalovirus-associated TCR beta chains recognize cytomegalovirus antigens. The 87-base-pair reads could not distinguish some IMGT-functional V segments, including TRBV6-2 and TRBV6-3, so those segments were excluded. Because counts were too low, seventeen rarely observed V segments, including chromosome 9 orphons, were excluded from the earlier analysis of roughly 580 of the donors. Broadly in line with IMGT annotations, most TCR beta V segments showed up in productive rearrangements about 87% or about 30% of the time in an earlier analysis of several hundred of the donors. The only immune exposure information available for the cohort was CMV serostatus.

Specimen: PBMCs. This sequence uses TRBV13 and TRBJ2-7, with TRBD1 as a weak D call on 6 bases. This TCR was recovered from a male donor in good health and CMV-seronegative. The CDR3 sequence is CASSLGAGDSYEQYF. The nucleotide sequence reads TGTGCCAGCAGCTTAGGGGCAGGGGACTCCTACGAGCAGTACTTC.